These 26 T cell receptor delta chains were all obtained from the same sample, sequenced in a study of gammadelta T cells in human blood. TCRdb redid clone calling on the RT-PCR reads using CATT. The data hold more than 650 delta-chain clones, with around 60% observed a single time. The source material was Vgamma9Vdelta2 gamma-delta T cells from cord blood. These receptors were taken from a newborn.

This clone is medium-sized. Only one base separates this from a far larger clonotype, so it likely reflects a read error. V and J are TRDV2 and TRDJ3, with 11 bases aligning to TRDD3. The germline gives CDR1 GEAIGNYY, CDR2 EKD. Losses at the gene ends were 3 bases for V and 2 bases for J; bases not matched to a gene: 2. CDR3 size: 17 residues. The CDR3 loop is CACDVLGDTWDTRQMFF. For the CDR3, the DNA is TGTGCCTGTGACGTACTGGGGGATACCTGGGACACCCGACAGATGTTTTTC.

Notes on this clone: A far more abundant clone sits one base away, making this likely a read error. Other DNA variants within this sample encode the same CDR3. The chain employs TRDV2 and TRDJ3; 10 positions match TRDD3. Germline V gene sequence: CDR1 GEAIGNYY, CDR2 EKD. The length of the CDR3 is 18 residues. The DNA of the CDR3 is TGTGCCTGTGACACCGTTGGGGGATACTCCTGGGACACACGACAGATGTTTTTC. Amino acids: CACDTVGGYSWDTRQMFF.

With respect to this clone: Since a far larger clone is one base different, this is likely a read error. V and J are TRDV2 and TRDJ3; D may be TRDD3 (5 bases). The CDR3 contains 17 residues. Germline CDR1 is GEAIGNYY and CDR2 is EKD. CDR3 bases: TGTGCCTGTGACACCGCGGGGAGCTCCTGGGACGCCCGACAGATGTTTTTC. Its translation is CACDTAGSSWDARQMFF.

Remarks on this clone: Since a far larger clone is one base different, this is likely a read error. The chain uses TRDV2 and TRDJ1; 9 bases match TRDD3. CDR3 length equals 13 residues. The trim removed 2 bases at V and 5 bases at J, leaving 2 bases unmatched. CDR1 is GEAIGNYY, CDR2 EKD, per germline. The CDR3, as DNA: TGTGCCTGTGACATCTGGGGGATGGATAAACTCATCTTT. Its translation is CACDIWGMDKLIF.

On this clone: It differs at one base from a far larger clone, so likely a read error. This chain joins TRDV2 and TRDJ3; 11 bases line up with TRDD3. The CDR3 length is 17 residues. Germline lookup yields CDR1 GEAIGNYY and CDR2 EKD. The CDR3 here is CSCDILGDTWDTRQMFF. CDR3 coding DNA: TGTTCCTGTGACATACTGGGGGATACCTGGGACACCCGACAGATGTTTTTC.

With regard to this clone: This is likely an artifact of a read error, given a far larger clone one base away. Other DNA sequences in the sample encode the same CDR3. The chain couples TRDV2 to TRDJ1; 8 bases line up with TRDD3. Germline V lookup: CDR1 GEAIGNYY, CDR2 EKD. This CDR3 comprises 17 residues. In DNA form, the CDR3 reads TGTGCATGTGACGGACGGGGACTGGGGGTCTACACCGATAAACTCATCTTT. Residues: CACDGRGLGVYTDKLIF.

By proportion, this clone is medium-sized. A read error is possible here, since a much larger clone lies one base away. The same CDR3 is also encoded by other DNA sequences in this sample. The chain combines TRDV2 with TRDJ3, with 10 bases that match TRDD3. The CDR3 is 20 amino acids. Germline lookup yields CDR1 GEAIGNYY and CDR2 EKD. In nucleotides, the CDR3 is TGTGCCTGTGACGTACTGGGGGATTCCGACGGCGGCTGGGACACTCGACAGATGTTTTTC. Amino acid sequence: CACDVLGDSDGGWDTRQMFF.

This clone is classed as hyperexpanded. The same CDR3 also results from other DNA sequences found in this sample. V is TRDV2 and J is TRDJ3; TRDD3 matches at 8 bases. J gave up 2 bases and V 0 bases, and 5 bases lay outside the gene matches. Germline CDR1 is GEAIGNYY and CDR2 is EKD. CDR3 length: 18 residues. The CDR3 DNA reads TGTGCCTGTGACACCGGGGGATATCTGACCTGGGACACCCGACAGATGTTTTTC. Translating gives CACDTGGYLTWDTRQMFF.

Details on this clone: The likely explanation is a read error, given a far larger clone one base away. The V call is TRDV1, the J call TRDJ1, with 7 positions matching TRDD3. The CDR3 extends over 18 amino acids. The germline CDR1 and CDR2 sequences are TSWWSYY and QGS. CDR3 bases: TGTGCTATTGGGGAACAGGATCCACCTGTACTGGGGAGAGATAAACTCATCTTT. Translation: CAIGEQDPPVLGRDKLIF.

With regard to this clone: It differs at one base from a far larger clone, so likely a read error. This chain joins TRDV2 and TRDJ1; 9 bases are a match to TRDD3. V was pared by 9 bases and J by 2 bases, with 6 bases of the junction left unmatched. CDR3 length: 13 amino acids. Germline lookup yields CDR1 GEAIGNYY and CDR2 EKD. CDR3 residues: CAATGIRTDKLIF. The CDR3 bases are TGTGCCGCAACGGGGATACGAACCGATAAACTCATCTTT.

This clone was picked up a small number of times. A much larger clone differs by one base, so this may be a read error. Distinct nucleotide sequences in the sample also encode this CDR3. V gene TRDV2 combines with J gene TRDJ3; 10 positions agree with TRDD3. The germline V gene encodes CDR1 GEAIGNYY and CDR2 EKD. There are 20 residues in the CDR3. CDR3 DNA: TGTGCCTGTGACACGACTGGGGGATTAGGAGGTTCCTGGGACACTCGACAGATGTTTTTC. It specifies CACDTTGGLGGSWDTRQMFF.

By sample share, this clone is medium-sized. This specimen includes other DNA sequences encoding the same CDR3. This chain connects TRDV2 to TRDJ3; 10 bases agree with TRDD3. V shed 0 bases, J shed 0 bases, and the junction held 7 bases outside the gene matches. The germline CDR1 and CDR2 sequences are GEAIGNYY and EKD. This CDR3 is 20 amino acids long. Written as DNA, the CDR3 is TGTGCCTGTGACACCGTACTGGGGGATTCAAGCTCCTGGGACACCCGACAGATGTTTTTC. Translation gives CACDTVLGDSSSWDTRQMFF.

About this clone: This is likely an artifact of a read error, given a far larger clone one base away. V is TRDV2 and J is TRDJ2; 13 bases are a match to TRDD3. Germline V lookup: CDR1 GEAIGNYY, CDR2 EKD. The CDR3 has 19 residues. CDR3 in DNA: TGTGCCTGTGACAGTGCTTCCTTTGCACTGGGGGATACGACAGTACAACTCTTCTTT. Its translation is CACDSASFALGDTTVQLFF.

Note on this clone: This likely reflects a read error, since a far larger clone is one base away. This same CDR3 is encoded by further DNA sequences in the sample. The V call is TRDV2, the J call TRDJ1; 8 bases map to TRDD3. After removal of 5 bases from V and 0 bases from J, the junction contained 22 bases not matched to a gene. The V gene's germline CDR1 is GEAIGNYY and CDR2 EKD. This CDR3 is 20 amino acids long. The CDR3 here is CACAIKILGGRSLYTDKLIF. CDR3 sequence (DNA): TGTGCCTGTGCCATAAAAATACTGGGGGGCCGCAGCCTGTACACCGATAAACTCATCTTT.

Sample share makes this clone medium-sized. Possible read error: a much larger clone is one base away. This specimen includes other DNA sequences encoding the same CDR3. This chain connects TRDV2 to TRDJ3; a weak D match, TRDD3 (5 bases). The germline CDR1 and CDR2 sequences are GEAIGNYY and EKD. The CDR3 extends over 17 amino acids. CDR3 protein: CACDTAGSSWDTRQMFF. In DNA form, the CDR3 reads TGTGCCTGTGACACCGCGGGGAGCTCCTGGGACACTCGACAGATGTTTTTC.

Concerning this clone: TCRdb lists the protein of a much larger clone for this DNA, which differs at residue 9, so this is likely a read error; the protein given here is translated from the DNA itself. The chain uses TRDV1 and TRDJ1; D remains ambiguous. This CDR3 is 14 amino acids long. V lost 1 base and J 4 bases, leaving 10 bases between the germline ends. Germline V gene data show CDR1 as TSWWSYY and CDR2 as QGS. CDR3 DNA sequence: TGTGCTCTTGGGGAACGGATTCTCATCGATAAACTCATCTTT. Its translation is CALGERILIDKLIF.

Worth noting for this clone: Since a far larger clone is one base different, this is likely a read error. Additional DNA sequences in this sample encode the identical CDR3. This sequence joins TRDV2 and TRDJ3; TRDD3 matches 13 bases. The CDR3 consists of 19 residues. Germline values: CDR1 GEAIGNYY, CDR2 EKD. CDR3 sequence: CACDYTGGYASWDTRQMFF. In DNA, the CDR3 is TGTGCCTGTGACTATACTGGGGGATACGCCTCCTGGGACACACGACAGATGTTTTTC.

By sample share, this clone is medium-sized (0.01 to 0.1%). One base away lies a much larger clone, so this may be a sequencing read error. Other nucleotide sequences in the sample specify the same CDR3. The chain carries TRDV2 and TRDJ1, with D perhaps TRDD3 (6 bases). Trimming took off 0 bases at V and 5 bases at J, with 18 bases between the two ends. The CDR3 loop spans 16 amino acids. Germline loops: CDR1 GEAIGNYY, CDR2 EKD. The CDR3 DNA is TGTGCCTGTGACACCGGTATACTGGGCCTCACTGATAAACTCATCTTT. As protein: CACDTGILGLTDKLIF.

About this clone itself: Given a far larger clone just one base away, this is likely a sequencing read error. This chain links TRDV1 with TRDJ1; 7 nucleotides align to TRDD3. Germline values: CDR1 TSWWSYY, CDR2 QGS. This CDR3 has 18 amino acids. The junction had 16 bases not matched to a gene; V was cut back by 1 base and J by 5 bases. The CDR3 sequence: CALGEQDTPVLGRDKLIF. The CDR3 bases are TGTGCTCTTGGGGAACAGGATACACCTGTACTGGGGAGAGATAAACTCATCTTT.

By share, this clone ranks as large. The same CDR3 can be traced to other DNA sequences in this sample. The chain has TRDV2 and TRDJ1; TRDD3 matches 11 bases. Germline lookup yields CDR1 GEAIGNYY and CDR2 EKD. With 5 bases clipped from V and 0 bases from J, the junction kept 10 bases outside the gene matches. This CDR3 has 17 residues. The CDR3, as DNA: TGTGCCTGTGGCCGTGGGGGATACGGGGGATACACCGATAAACTCATCTTT. This codes for CACGRGGYGGYTDKLIF.

This clone was recorded only once. This likely reflects a read error, since a far larger clone is one base away. The chain couples TRDV2 to TRDJ3; TRDD3 aligns across 12 bases. This CDR3 spans 18 amino acids. Per the germline V gene, CDR1 is GEAIGNYY and CDR2 is EKD. CDR3 sequence reads: CASDTGGYHSWDTRQMFF. The CDR3 nucleotides are TGTGCCAGTGACACTGGGGGATACCACTCCTGGGACACCCGACAGATGTTTTTC.

Notes on this clone: This likely came from a read error, as a far larger clone is one base away. The chain employs TRDV2 and TRDJ1; TRDD3 aligns across 7 bases. CDR3 length: 16 residues. The germline CDR1 and CDR2 sequences are GEAIGNYY and EKD. The chain's CDR3 is CAYDTPGGSYTDKLIF. The CDR3 DNA follows: TGTGCCTATGACACCCCTGGGGGGTCATACACCGATAAACTCATCTTT.

The chain joins TRDV2 to TRDJ3; 11 nucleotides line up with TRDD3. This CDR3 spans 20 amino acids. Per the germline V gene, CDR1 is GEAIGNYY and CDR2 is EKD. The V and J ends lost 0 bases and 0 bases, in that order; junction bases with no gene match: 6. The DNA for the CDR3 is TGTGCCTGTGACACCGGGTGGGGGATACGCGTCTCCTGGGACACCCGACAGATGTTTTTC. Amino acids: CACDTGWGIRVSWDTRQMFF.

Details on this clone: Only one base separates this from a far larger clonotype, so it likely reflects a read error. This chain connects TRDV2 to TRDJ3; the match to TRDD3 covers 9 bases. There are 18 residues in the CDR3. Trimming removed 3 bases from V and 0 bases from J; junction bases left unmatched: 5. From germline, CDR1 is GEAIGNYY and CDR2 EKD. The DNA of the CDR3 is TGTGCCTGTGACTTACTGGGGGACCCCTCCTGGGACACCCGACAGATGTTTTTC. Protein product: CACDLLGDPSWDTRQMFF.

About this clone itself: A read error may be the cause here, since a much bigger clone is one base away. Other nucleotide sequences from this sample produce the same CDR3. The genes are TRDV2 and TRDJ3, with TRDD3 matching 10 bases. This CDR3 spans 20 amino acids. The germline CDR1 and CDR2 sequences are GEAIGNYY and EKD. This CDR3 is CACDTVLGDSSSWDTRQMFF. CDR3 DNA sequence: TGTGCATGTGACACCGTACTGGGGGATTCAAGCTCCTGGGACACCCGACAGATGTTTTTC.

Concerning this clone: A far larger clone is only one base removed, so a read error is likely. The genes are TRDV2 and TRDJ3; 8 bases agree with TRDD3. CDR1 GEAIGNYY and CDR2 EKD come from the germline V gene. The J segment lost 2 bases and the V segment lost 3 bases, leaving 11 bases of the junction unmatched. The CDR3 covers 19 residues. The CDR3 DNA sequence: TGTGCCTGTGACCCCTTACTGGGGGGTCGTCCCTGGGACACCCGACAGATGTTTTTC. Protein: CACDPLLGGRPWDTRQMFF.